This T cell receptor beta chain was captured in a study of blood T cell repertoires in COVID-19. Libraries were prepared by immunoSEQ multiplex PCR; TCRdb keeps only in-frame clonotypes and omits some of them. This repertoire shows about 160,000 clones, 75% to 85% found once; its top ten account for 8.1%. The length of the CDR3 is 14 residues. V was pared by 8 bases and J by 5 bases, with 11 bases of the junction left unmatched. Germline V lookup: CDR1 MDHEN, CDR2 SYDVKM. The chain recombines TRBV28 with TRBJ1-2; 7 nucleotides align to TRBD1. The clonotype was recovered from a woman aged 55-69 years with COVID-19, enrolled during active disease. What was sequenced was peripheral blood. CDR3 nucleotide sequence: TGTGCCAGCCGTCAGGCAGGGGGTTCGTATGGCTACACCTTC. This translates into CASRQAGGSYGYTF.